Following are 29 T cell receptor beta chains from one sample sequenced in a study of shared clonotypes between healthy human individuals. Terminally differentiated effector memory CD45RA+ cells were excluded by CCR7 positive selection of CD45RO-negative cells. The repertoire was sequenced with immunoSEQ multiplex PCR; TCRdb's copy has only in-frame clones and lacks some. The sample contains hundreds of thousands of clones, about 91% of which appear only once. Sequenced material: naive CD8+ T cells sorted from blood. The receptors were sampled from a man aged 25 to 40 in good health.

This chain links TRBV18 with TRBJ2-1; 7 bases are shared with TRBD1. Unmatched junction bases numbered 15, after V lost 5 bases and J lost 8 bases. Germline V gene lookup returns CDR1 KGHSH and CDR2 LQKENI. The CDR3 length is 16 residues. DNA for the CDR3: TGTGCCAGCTCATCGAAAACAGGGGCTTCAATTTATGAGCAGTTCTTC. It translates to CASSSKTGASIYEQFF.

The chain joins TRBV6-1 to TRBJ2-6; D assignment may be TRBD1 or TRBD2 (6 bases each). CDR1 and CDR2 from the germline V gene are MNHNS and SASEGT. The CDR3 length is 17 residues. Trimming pared 3 bases from V and 0 bases from J, leaving 12 bases between. CDR3 residues: CASSDGGPFSGANVLTF. CDR3 nucleotide sequence: TGTGCCAGCAGTGACGGGGGCCCTTTCTCTGGGGCCAACGTCCTGACTTTC.

DNA for the CDR3: TGTGCCAGTAGTATTGTCGGTCAGCCCCAGCATTTT. Translation: CASSIVGQPQHF. J is TRBJ1-5 and V is TRBV19; D is unresolved. CDR1 LNHDA and CDR2 SQIVND come from the germline V gene (reference sequence). The CDR3 has 12 residues. Trimming stripped 3 bases from V and 6 bases from J, with 6 bases between. Full variable domain (missing parts from reference TRBV19 and TRBJ1-5): DGGITQSPKYLFRKEGQNVTLSCEQNLNHDAMYWYRQDPGQGLRLIYYSQIVNDFQKGDIAEGYSVSREKKESFPLTVTSAQKNPTAFYLCASSIVGQPQHFGDGTRLSIL.

The chain has TRBV5-5 and TRBJ1-5; 11 bases are shared with TRBD1. Trimming removed 0 bases from V and 4 bases from J; junction bases left unmatched: 6. CDR3 length: 17 residues. The germline V gene encodes CDR1 SGHKS and CDR2 YYEKEE (reference sequence). The DNA of the CDR3 is TGTGCCAGCAGCTTGGTGGGACAGGGGGATGGGAATCAGCCCCAGCATTTT. Its protein product is CASSLVGQGDGNQPQHF. The full variable domain, completed using reference TRBV5-5 and TRBJ1-5, is DAGVTQSPTHLIKTRGQQVTLRCSPISGHKSVSWYQQVLGQGPQFIFQYYEKEERGRGNFPDRFSARQFPNYSSELNVNALLLGDSALYLCASSLVGQGDGNQPQHFGDGTRLSIL.

This chain links TRBV7-8 with TRBJ2-7, with a weak D call TRBD2 (6 bases). Trimming took 5 bases from V and 0 from J, leaving 11 bases between them. This CDR3 has 14 amino acids. Germline assignment: CDR1 SGHVS and CDR2 FQNEAQ. The CDR3 DNA follows: TGTGCCAGCAGCACTGGCGGGGTCTCCTACGAGCAGTACTTC. Translation gives CASSTGGVSYEQYF.

The chain links TRBV16 to TRBJ2-7; perhaps TRBD1 as D (6 bases). Per germline, CDR1 KGHSY and CDR2 FQNENV. V shed 0 bases and J shed 1 base, with 13 bases lying between them. CDR3 length: 16 amino acids. The CDR3 loop is CASSQSGTPSSYEQYF. The CDR3 coding sequence is TGTGCCAGCAGCCAATCCGGGACACCTTCTTCCTACGAGCAGTACTTC.

This chain uses TRBV6-5 with TRBJ1-1, with a weak D call TRBD1 (5 bases). Trimming stripped 2 bases from V and 4 bases from J, with 8 bases between. This CDR3 has 13 residues. CDR1 and CDR2 (germline): MNHEY, SVGAGI. CDR3 residues: CASSYQGSTEAFF. The CDR3 bases are TGTGCCAGCAGTTACCAGGGTTCCACTGAAGCTTTCTTT.

V gene TRBV6-4 combines with J gene TRBJ2-1; tentatively, D is TRBD1 (5 bases). V gave up 1 base and J gave up 5 bases, with 6 bases separating them. CDR3 length: 13 amino acids. Germline V lookup: CDR1 MRHNA, CDR2 SNTAGT. The CDR3 sequence: CASSDFRDNEQFF. The DNA for the CDR3 is TGTGCCAGCAGTGACTTCAGGGACAATGAGCAGTTCTTC.

This chain links TRBV25-1 with TRBJ2-4; D unclear. With 6 bases removed from V and 0 bases from J, the gap between germline ends came to 12 bases. Germline CDR1 reads MGHDK; CDR2 reads SYGVNS. CDR3 size: 15 residues. CDR3: CASSGTKVAKNIQYF. The CDR3 DNA follows: TGTGCCAGCAGCGGTACAAAAGTAGCCAAAAACATTCAGTACTTC.

The J gene is TRBJ1-1, the V gene TRBV7-9; TRBD1 might be the D (5 bases). Germline V gene sequence: CDR1 SEHNR, CDR2 FQNEAQ (reference sequence). This CDR3 is built from 14 residues. Trimming shortened V by 4 bases and J by 2 bases, and 11 bases separated the two germline ends. The CDR3 DNA follows: TGTGCCAGCAGCTCCACAGGAGGCAACACTGAAGCTTTCTTT. It specifies CASSSTGGNTEAFF.

The CDR3 bases are TGCGCCAGCAGCTTGGGTCCGGAAACCATTGACACTGAAGCTTTCTTT. It codes for CASSLGPETIDTEAFF. The genes are TRBV5-1 and TRBJ1-1; D is unclear. Germline V gene lookup returns CDR1 SGHRS and CDR2 YFSETQ. The V gene lost 0 bases and the J gene lost 3 bases, with 15 bases spanning the gap. The CDR3 runs 16 residues. Drawing the rest from reference TRBV5-1 and TRBJ1-1, the complete variable domain is KAGVTQTPRYLIKTRGQQVTLSCSPISGHRSVSWYQQTPGQGLQFLFEYFSETQRNKGNFPGRFSGRQFSNSRSEMNVSTLELGDSALYLCASSLGPETIDTEAFFGQGTRLTVV.

This clone was detected only once. J is TRBJ2-3 and V is TRBV10-3, with 10 nucleotides matching TRBD2. Trimming removed 1 base from V and 5 bases from J; junction bases left unmatched: 12. Germline-derived CDR1 and CDR2 are ENHRY and SYGVKD. The CDR3 is made up of 18 amino acids. The CDR3 DNA reads TGTGCCATCAGTGAGTTCAGGGCTAGCGGGAGTTGGGGAGATACGCAGTATTTT. Translated, it gives CAISEFRASGSWGDTQYF.

This chain uses TRBV11-2 with TRBJ2-1; D remains unclear. The V end lost 3 bases, the J end lost 0 bases, and 6 bases lay between the germline ends. CDR1 and CDR2 from the germline V gene are SGHAT and FQNNGV. The CDR3 length is 14 residues. For the CDR3, the DNA is TGTGCCAGCAGCTTGGAGAGCTCCTACAATGAGCAGTTCTTC. As protein: CASSLESSYNEQFF.

The gene calls are TRBV19 and TRBJ1-1; 7 bases map to TRBD1. The germline V gene encodes CDR1 LNHDA and CDR2 SQIVND (reference sequence). V was pared by 3 bases and J by 1 base, with 5 bases of the junction left unmatched. There are 15 residues in the CDR3. The CDR3 DNA reads as TGTGCCAGTAGTATCTTGGGACAGACGAACACTGAAGCTTTCTTT. Residues: CASSILGQTNTEAFF.

Note on this clone: Other DNA sequences in the same sample also yield this CDR3. The gene calls are TRBV7-9 and TRBJ2-7; D is undetermined. The V and J ends lost 6 bases and 0 bases respectively, with 6 bases between them. Per germline, CDR1 SEHNR and CDR2 FQNEAQ (reference sequence). This CDR3 has 12 amino acids. The CDR3 protein is CASSFSSYEQYF. DNA for the CDR3: TGTGCCAGCAGTTTTAGCTCCTACGAGCAGTACTTC. Using reference TRBV7-9 and TRBJ2-7 for the parts outside the CDR3, the full variable domain is DTGVSQNPRHKITKRGQNVTFRCDPISEHNRLYWYRQTLGQGPEFLTYFQNEAQLEKSRLLSDRFSAERPKGSFSTLEIQRTEQGDSAMYLCASSFSSYEQYFGPGTRLTVT.

This chain connects TRBV7-9 to TRBJ2-3; no clear D. The V end was cut by 0 bases, the J end by 1 base, with 8 bases between. The CDR3 runs to 15 residues. Germline V gene sequence: CDR1 SEHNR, CDR2 FQNEAQ (reference sequence). The CDR3 is CASSLAEMGTDTQYF. The CDR3 region has the DNA TGTGCCAGCAGCTTAGCTGAGATGGGCACAGATACGCAGTATTTT.

The rearrangement links TRBV28 to TRBJ1-4; D is unresolved. The CDR3 length is 16 residues. The V gene lost 2 bases and the J gene lost 2 bases, with 12 bases spanning the gap. The germline CDR1 and CDR2 sequences are MDHEN and SYDVKM. The CDR3 here is CASSLGVSTTNEKLFF. The CDR3 DNA follows: TGTGCCAGCAGTTTAGGGGTTTCTACTACTAATGAAAAACTGTTTTTT.

The V and J genes are TRBV7-9 and TRBJ2-1; D not resolved. Germline lookup yields CDR1 SEHNR and CDR2 FQNEAQ (reference sequence). V dropped 1 base and J dropped 12 bases, with 10 bases sitting between them. The CDR3 runs to 12 residues. This chain's CDR3 is CASSLGSERQFF. CDR3 in DNA: TGTGCCAGCAGCTTAGGGAGCGAGCGGCAGTTCTTC.

This chain joins TRBV7-2 and TRBJ2-7; D is unresolved. This CDR3 contains 12 residues. Germline V gives CDR1 SGHTA, CDR2 FQGNSA. V lost 2 bases and J lost 6, with 8 bases in between. DNA of the CDR3: TGTGCCAGCAGCTTAATCCTCTTCGAGCAGTACTTC. Encoded protein: CASSLILFEQYF. The entire variable domain, with the rest obtained from reference TRBV7-2 and TRBJ2-7, is as follows: GAGVSQSPSNKVTEKGKDVELRCDPISGHTALYWYRQSLGQGLEFLIYFQGNSAPDKSGLPSDRFSAERTGGSVSTLTIQRTQQEDSAVYLCASSLILFEQYFGPGTRLTVT.

For this clone: Different DNA sequences within this sample yield the same CDR3. CDR3 DNA sequence: TGTGCCAGCAGTGCGTCGGACGGCACAGATACGCAGTATTTT. It encodes CASSASDGTDTQYF. The chain combines TRBV6-4 with TRBJ2-3; no clear D gene. The CDR3 runs to 14 residues. Germline V lookup: CDR1 MRHNA, CDR2 SNTAGT. With 4 bases removed from V and 1 base from J, the gap between germline ends came to 9 bases.

This chain links TRBV27 with TRBJ2-7; TRBD1 matches at 9 bases. Germline V gene lookup returns CDR1 MNHEY and CDR2 SMNVEV (reference sequence). The junction had 5 bases not matched to a gene; V was cut back by 3 bases and J by 2 bases. This CDR3 has 15 amino acids. The CDR3, as DNA: TGTGCCAGCAGTTTTTCGGGACAGGGCGCCTACGAGCAGTACTTC. This gives the protein CASSFSGQGAYEQYF.

The chain uses TRBV13 and TRBJ2-5; 8 bases agree with TRBD1. V dropped 5 bases and J dropped 6; count of bases not matched to a gene: 5. CDR3 length: 13 residues. CDR1 is PRHDT, CDR2 FYEKMQ, per germline (reference sequence). The CDR3 region has the DNA TGTGCCAGCAGCCACGGACAGGGCCAGACCCAGTACTTC. Translation: CASSHGQGQTQYF.

The chain couples TRBV27 to TRBJ1-5, with TRBD1 matching over 8 bases. V shed 5 bases, J shed 6 bases, and the junction held 6 bases outside the gene matches. Germline V gives CDR1 MNHEY, CDR2 SMNVEV (reference sequence). CDR3 length equals 14 residues. The CDR3 protein is CASSGPGGSQPQHF. In DNA form, the CDR3 reads TGTGCCAGCAGTGGACCAGGGGGCAGTCAGCCCCAGCATTTT.

J is TRBJ2-1 and V is TRBV30, with 12 bases that match TRBD2. Per germline, CDR1 GTSNPN and CDR2 SVGIG (reference sequence). This CDR3 is 14 amino acids long. The V segment lost 5 bases and the J segment 4 bases; nucleotides outside the gene matches: 3. CDR3 sequence (DNA): TGTGCCTGGCACCTAGCGGGAGGGTACAATGAGCAGTTCTTC. It translates to CAWHLAGGYNEQFF. Together with reference TRBV30 and TRBJ2-1, the CDR3 gives the full variable domain: SQTIHQWPATLVQPVGSPLSLECTVEGTSNPNLYWYRQAAGRGLQLLFYSVGIGQISSEVPQNLSASRPQDRQFILSSKKLLLSDSGFYLCAWHLAGGYNEQFFGPGTRLTVL.

The chain uses TRBV5-1 and TRBJ1-1; D is possibly TRBD1 (5 bases). The germline V and J ends were trimmed by 0 bases and 1 base, with 13 bases remaining between them. The CDR3 covers 16 residues. Germline V CDR1 and CDR2: SGHRS, YFSETQ. Here the CDR3 DNA reads TGCGCCAGCAGCTTGGTTAGCGGGACGGCGAACACTGAAGCTTTCTTT. Translated, it gives CASSLVSGTANTEAFF. Together with reference TRBV5-1 and TRBJ1-1, the CDR3 gives the full variable domain: KAGVTQTPRYLIKTRGQQVTLSCSPISGHRSVSWYQQTPGQGLQFLFEYFSETQRNKGNFPGRFSGRQFSNSRSEMNVSTLELGDSALYLCASSLVSGTANTEAFFGQGTRLTVV.

The CDR3 reads CASSPSPYEQYF. CDR3 sequence (DNA): TGTGCCAGCAGTCCTTCCCCCTACGAGCAGTACTTC. The V and J genes are TRBV9 and TRBJ2-7; D call uncertain. Germline V gene sequence: CDR1 SGDLS, CDR2 YYNGEE. V was clipped by 5 bases and J by 2 bases, with 8 bases between them. CDR3 length: 12 residues.

The chain employs TRBV7-9 and TRBJ2-7, with 7 bases lining up with TRBD1. V trimming: 7 bases; J trimming: 4 bases; junction bases outside the gene matches: 10. This CDR3 contains 14 residues. CDR1 is SEHNR, CDR2 FQNEAQ, per germline (reference sequence). In nucleotides, the CDR3 is TGTGCCAGCACCCTAGAGGACAGGCCTTACGAGCAGTACTTC. This codes for CASTLEDRPYEQYF.

This clone appeared once. The CDR3 reads CASSVGTDRYQPQHF. The CDR3, as DNA: TGTGCCAGCAGCGTAGGGACAGACCGGTATCAGCCCCAGCATTTT. V gene TRBV9 combines with J gene TRBJ1-5, with D perhaps TRBD1 (6 bases). Trimming pared 0 bases from V and 5 bases from J, leaving 12 bases between. Germline lookup yields CDR1 SGDLS and CDR2 YYNGEE. The CDR3 has 15 amino acids. The whole variable domain, filled in from reference TRBV9 and TRBJ1-5, reads DSGVTQTPKHLITATGQRVTLRCSPRSGDLSVYWYQQSLDQGLQFLIQYYNGEERAKGNILERFSAQQFPDLHSELNLSSLELGDSALYFCASSVGTDRYQPQHFGDGTRLSIL.

The sample holds a few counts of this clone. The chain couples TRBV5-1 to TRBJ1-2, with D unclear. Trimming stripped 3 bases from V and 4 bases from J, with 13 bases between. This CDR3 is 14 amino acids long. Germline-derived CDR1 and CDR2 are SGHRS and YFSETQ. The CDR3 loop reads CASSSEEGGYGYTF. CDR3 sequence (DNA): TGCGCCAGCAGCTCCGAGGAGGGCGGCTATGGCTACACCTTC.